This T cell receptor (beta chain) comes out of a study of a mutant IDH1 vaccine in newly diagnosed glioma. Time point defined: baseline, week 1 (first vaccination visit). The treatment denotes: pre-vaccination baseline after standard-of-care therapy. Clones were read by immunoSEQ multiplex PCR, and TCRdb kept only the in-frame ones, dropping some. The sample consists of about 68,000 clones, 79% of them appearing once. V shed 1 base and J shed 4 bases, with 14 bases lying between them. CDR1 MGHRA and CDR2 YSYEKL come from the germline V gene. CDR3 size: 16 residues. The TCR originated in a man aged 50 or older with glioma. The material sequenced was PBMCs, taken from a glioma patient treated with radiotherapy, temozolomide or both. The genes are TRBV4-1 and TRBJ1-5; no clear D. CDR3 protein: CASSQAARGGNQPQHF. CDR3 DNA: TGCGCCAGCAGCCAAGCGGCCCGGGGTGGAAATCAGCCCCAGCATTTT.